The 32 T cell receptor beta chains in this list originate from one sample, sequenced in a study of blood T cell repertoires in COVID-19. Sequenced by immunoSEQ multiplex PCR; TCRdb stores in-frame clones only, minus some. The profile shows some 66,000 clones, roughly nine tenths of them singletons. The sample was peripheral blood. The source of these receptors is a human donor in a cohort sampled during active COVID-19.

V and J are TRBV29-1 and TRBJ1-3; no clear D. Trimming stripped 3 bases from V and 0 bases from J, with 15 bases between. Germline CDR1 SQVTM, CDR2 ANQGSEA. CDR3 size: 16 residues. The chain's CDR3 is CSVEKVRASSGNTIYF. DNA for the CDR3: TGCAGCGTTGAGAAGGTGCGGGCTAGCTCTGGAAACACCATATATTTT.

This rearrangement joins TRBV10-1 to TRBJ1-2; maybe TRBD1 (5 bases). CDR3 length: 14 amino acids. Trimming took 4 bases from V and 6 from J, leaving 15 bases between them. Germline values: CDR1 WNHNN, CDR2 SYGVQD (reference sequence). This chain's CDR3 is CASSVTREDDGYTF. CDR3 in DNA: TGCGCCAGCAGTGTAACCAGGGAAGATGATGGCTACACCTTC.

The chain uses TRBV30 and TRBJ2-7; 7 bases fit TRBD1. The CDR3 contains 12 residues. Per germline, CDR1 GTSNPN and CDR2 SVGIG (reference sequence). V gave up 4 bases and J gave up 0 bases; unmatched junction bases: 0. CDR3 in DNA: TGTGCCTGGAAGGGGGCCTCCTACGAGCAGTACTTC. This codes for CAWKGASYEQYF.

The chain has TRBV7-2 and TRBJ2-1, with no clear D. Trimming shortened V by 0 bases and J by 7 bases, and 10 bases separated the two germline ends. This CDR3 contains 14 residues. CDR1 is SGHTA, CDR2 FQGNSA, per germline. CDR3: CASSLASLKNEQFF. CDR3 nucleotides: TGTGCCAGCAGCTTAGCTAGTCTGAAAAATGAGCAGTTCTTC.

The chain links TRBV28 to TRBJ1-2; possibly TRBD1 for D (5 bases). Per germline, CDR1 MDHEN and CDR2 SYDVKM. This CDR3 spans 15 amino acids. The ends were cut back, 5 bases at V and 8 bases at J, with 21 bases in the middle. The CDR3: CASSPRRAREGGYTF. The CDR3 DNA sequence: TGTGCCAGCAGTCCGCGGCGGGCCAGGGAGGGGGGCTACACCTTC.

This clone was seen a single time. The chain's CDR3 is CSVVPGAETQYF. Here the CDR3 DNA reads TGCAGCGTTGTTCCAGGGGCAGAGACCCAGTACTTC. J is TRBJ2-5 and V is TRBV29-1, with TRBD1 as a possible D gene (6 bases). CDR3 length: 12 residues. Looked up from germline, CDR1 is SQVTM and CDR2 is ANQGSEA. The germline V and J ends were trimmed by 4 bases and 4 bases, with 10 bases remaining between them.

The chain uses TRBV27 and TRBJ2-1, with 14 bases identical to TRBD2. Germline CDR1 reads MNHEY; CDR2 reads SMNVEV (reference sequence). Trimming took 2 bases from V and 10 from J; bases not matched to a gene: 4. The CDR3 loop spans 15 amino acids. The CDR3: CASSLPGLAGVEQFF. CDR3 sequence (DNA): TGTGCCAGCAGTTTACCGGGACTAGCGGGAGTAGAGCAGTTCTTC.

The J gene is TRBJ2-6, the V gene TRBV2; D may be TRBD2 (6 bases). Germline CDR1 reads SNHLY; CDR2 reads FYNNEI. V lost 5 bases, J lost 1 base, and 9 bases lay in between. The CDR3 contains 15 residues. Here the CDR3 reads CASSTGVSGANVLTF. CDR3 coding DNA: TGTGCCAGCAGTACGGGGGTATCTGGGGCCAACGTCCTGACTTTC.

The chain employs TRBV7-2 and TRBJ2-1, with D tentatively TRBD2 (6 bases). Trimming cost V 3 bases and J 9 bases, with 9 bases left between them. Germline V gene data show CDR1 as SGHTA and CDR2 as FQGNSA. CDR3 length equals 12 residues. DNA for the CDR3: TGTGCCAGCAGCTTGGGGGGTTTTGAGCAGTTCTTC. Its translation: CASSLGGFEQFF. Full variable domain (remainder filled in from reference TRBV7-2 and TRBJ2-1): GAGVSQSPSNKVTEKGKDVELRCDPISGHTALYWYRQSLGQGLEFLIYFQGNSAPDKSGLPSDRFSAERTGGSVSTLTIQRTQQEDSAVYLCASSLGGFEQFFGPGTRLTVL.

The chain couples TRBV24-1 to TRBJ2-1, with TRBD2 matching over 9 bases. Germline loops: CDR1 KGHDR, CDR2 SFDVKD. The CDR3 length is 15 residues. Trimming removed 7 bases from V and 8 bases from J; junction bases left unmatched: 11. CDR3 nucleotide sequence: TGTGCCACCAGCGACCAAGCGGGGGGCGTGGATGAGCAGTTCTTC. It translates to CATSDQAGGVDEQFF.

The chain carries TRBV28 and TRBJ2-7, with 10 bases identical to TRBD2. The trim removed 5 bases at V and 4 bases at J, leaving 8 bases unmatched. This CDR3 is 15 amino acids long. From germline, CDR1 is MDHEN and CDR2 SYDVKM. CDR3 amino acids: CASSAPSGSTYEQYF. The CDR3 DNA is TGTGCCAGCAGTGCCCCTAGCGGGAGTACGTACGAGCAGTACTTC.

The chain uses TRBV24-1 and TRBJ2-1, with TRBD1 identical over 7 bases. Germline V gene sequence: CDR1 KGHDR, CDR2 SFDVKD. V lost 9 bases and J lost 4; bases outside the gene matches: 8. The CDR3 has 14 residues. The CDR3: CATAAAGGYNEQFF. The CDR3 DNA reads TGTGCCACCGCAGCGGCAGGGGGTTACAATGAGCAGTTCTTC.

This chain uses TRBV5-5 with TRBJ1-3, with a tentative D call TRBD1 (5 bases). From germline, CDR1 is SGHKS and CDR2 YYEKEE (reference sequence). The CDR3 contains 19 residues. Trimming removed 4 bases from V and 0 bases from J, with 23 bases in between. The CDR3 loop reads CASSPLPGLSSRSGNTIYF. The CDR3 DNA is TGTGCCAGCAGCCCCCTACCGGGACTCTCATCCCGCTCTGGAAACACCATATATTTT.

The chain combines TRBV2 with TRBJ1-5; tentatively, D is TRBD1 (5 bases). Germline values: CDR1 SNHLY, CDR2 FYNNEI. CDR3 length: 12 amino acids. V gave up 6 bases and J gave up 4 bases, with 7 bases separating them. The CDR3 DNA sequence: TGTGCCAGCAGGGGGGGGAATCAGCCCCAGCATTTT. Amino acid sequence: CASRGGNQPQHF.

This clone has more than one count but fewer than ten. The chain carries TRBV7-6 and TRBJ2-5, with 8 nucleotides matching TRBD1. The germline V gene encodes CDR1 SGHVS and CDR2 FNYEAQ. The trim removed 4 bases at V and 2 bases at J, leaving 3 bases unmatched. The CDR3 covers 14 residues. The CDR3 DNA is TGTGCCAGCAGCTCTAACAGGGGGCAAGAGACCCAGTACTTC. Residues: CASSSNRGQETQYF.

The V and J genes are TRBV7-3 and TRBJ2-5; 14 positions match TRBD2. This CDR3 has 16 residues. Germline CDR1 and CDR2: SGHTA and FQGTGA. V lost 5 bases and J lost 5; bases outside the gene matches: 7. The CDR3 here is CASSQGLAGGTETQYF. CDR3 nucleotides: TGTGCCAGCAGCCAAGGACTAGCGGGGGGAACGGAGACCCAGTACTTC.

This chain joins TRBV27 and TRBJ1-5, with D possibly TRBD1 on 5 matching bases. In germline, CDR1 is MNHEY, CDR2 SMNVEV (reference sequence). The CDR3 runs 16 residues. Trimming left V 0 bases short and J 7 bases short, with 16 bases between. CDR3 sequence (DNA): TGTGCCAGCAGTTTATCGGTACGGGACTTAGGGCAGCCCCAGCATTTT. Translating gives CASSLSVRDLGQPQHF.

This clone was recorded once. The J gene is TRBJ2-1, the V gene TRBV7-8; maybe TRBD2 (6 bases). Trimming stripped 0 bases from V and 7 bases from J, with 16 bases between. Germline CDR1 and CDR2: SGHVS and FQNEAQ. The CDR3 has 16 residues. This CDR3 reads CASSLAVGGFGNEQFF. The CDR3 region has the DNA TGTGCCAGCAGCTTAGCCGTAGGAGGGTTTGGTAATGAGCAGTTCTTC.

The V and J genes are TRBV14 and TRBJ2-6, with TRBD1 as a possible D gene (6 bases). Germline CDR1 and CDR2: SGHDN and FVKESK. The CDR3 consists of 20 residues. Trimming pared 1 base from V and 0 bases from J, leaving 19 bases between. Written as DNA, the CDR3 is TGTGCCAGCAGCCAAGGACTTCTGACAGGTTCTTTCTCTGGGGCCAACGTCCTGACTTTC. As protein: CASSQGLLTGSFSGANVLTF.

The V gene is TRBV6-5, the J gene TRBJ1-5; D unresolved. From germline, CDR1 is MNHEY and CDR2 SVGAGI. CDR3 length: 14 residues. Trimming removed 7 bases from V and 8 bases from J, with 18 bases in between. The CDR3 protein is CASNPSGPSEPQHF. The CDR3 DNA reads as TGTGCCAGCAATCCCAGCGGGCCTTCTGAGCCCCAGCATTTT.

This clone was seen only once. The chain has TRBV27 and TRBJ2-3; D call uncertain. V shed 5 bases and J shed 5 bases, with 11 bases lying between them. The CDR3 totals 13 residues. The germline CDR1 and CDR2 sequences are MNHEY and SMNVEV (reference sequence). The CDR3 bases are TGTGCCAGCAGTCCGCGACTGGAAGATACGCAGTATTTT. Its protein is CASSPRLEDTQYF.

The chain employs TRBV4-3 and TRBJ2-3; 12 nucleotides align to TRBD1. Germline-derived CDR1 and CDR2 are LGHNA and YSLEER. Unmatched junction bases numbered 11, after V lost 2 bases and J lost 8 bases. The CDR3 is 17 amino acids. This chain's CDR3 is CASSQSTGTGGWGTQYF. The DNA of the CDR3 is TGCGCCAGCAGCCAATCAACCGGGACAGGGGGCTGGGGTACGCAGTATTTT.

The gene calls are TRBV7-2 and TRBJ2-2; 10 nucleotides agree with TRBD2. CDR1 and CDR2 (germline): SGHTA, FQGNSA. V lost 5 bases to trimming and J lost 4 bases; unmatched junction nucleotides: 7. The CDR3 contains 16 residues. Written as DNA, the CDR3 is TGTGCCAGCAGCCAAAAAGCGGGGGGGCTCACCGGGGAGCTGTTTTTT. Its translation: CASSQKAGGLTGELFF.

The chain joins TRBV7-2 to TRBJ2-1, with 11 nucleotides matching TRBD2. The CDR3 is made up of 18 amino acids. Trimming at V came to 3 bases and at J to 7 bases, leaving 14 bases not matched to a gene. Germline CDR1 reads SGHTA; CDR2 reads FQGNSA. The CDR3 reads CASSFKVAGGPVRNEQFF. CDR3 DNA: TGTGCCAGCAGCTTCAAAGTAGCGGGGGGGCCGGTACGGAATGAGCAGTTCTTC.

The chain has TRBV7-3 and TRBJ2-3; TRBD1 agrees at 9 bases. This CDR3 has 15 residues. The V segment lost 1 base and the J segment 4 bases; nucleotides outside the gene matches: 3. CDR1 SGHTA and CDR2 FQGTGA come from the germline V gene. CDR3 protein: CASSLNRGLSDTQYF. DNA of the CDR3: TGTGCCAGCAGCTTAAACAGGGGGCTCTCAGATACGCAGTATTTT.

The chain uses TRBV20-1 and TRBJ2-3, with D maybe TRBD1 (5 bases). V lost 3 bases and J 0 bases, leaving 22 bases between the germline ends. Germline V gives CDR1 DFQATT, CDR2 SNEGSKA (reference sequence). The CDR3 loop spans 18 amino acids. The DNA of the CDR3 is TGCAGTGCTAGTAGGTCTACGGAACCAGGGTCGAGCACAGATACGCAGTATTTT. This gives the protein CSASRSTEPGSSTDTQYF.

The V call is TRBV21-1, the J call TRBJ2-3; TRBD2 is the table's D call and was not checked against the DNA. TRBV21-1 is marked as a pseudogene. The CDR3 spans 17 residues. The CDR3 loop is CASSTRRLAVSTDTQYF. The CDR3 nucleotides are TGTGCCAGCAGCACAAGGAGACTAGCGGTAAGCACAGATACGCAGTATTTT.

The CDR3 sequence is CASTPGHKNTIYF. For the CDR3, the DNA is TGTGCCAGCACCCCGGGACATAAAAACACCATATATTTT. The chain has TRBV6-6 and TRBJ1-3; TRBD1 might be the D (6 bases). The CDR3 extends over 13 amino acids. The V end was cut by 7 bases, the J end by 6 bases, with 13 bases between. Germline V gene data show CDR1 as MNHNY and CDR2 as SVGAGI (reference sequence).

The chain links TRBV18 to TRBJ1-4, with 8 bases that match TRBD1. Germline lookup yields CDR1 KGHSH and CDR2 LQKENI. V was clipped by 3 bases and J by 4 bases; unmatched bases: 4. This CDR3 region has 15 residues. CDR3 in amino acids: CASSPGGQVNEKLFF. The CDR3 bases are TGTGCCAGCTCACCGGGGGGACAGGTTAATGAAAAACTGTTTTTT.

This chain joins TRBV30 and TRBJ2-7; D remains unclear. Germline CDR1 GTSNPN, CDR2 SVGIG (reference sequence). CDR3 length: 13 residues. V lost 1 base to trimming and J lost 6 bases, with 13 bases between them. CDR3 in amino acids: CAWSGGGTGEQYF. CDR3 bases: TGTGCCTGGAGTGGCGGCGGTACGGGCGAGCAGTACTTC.

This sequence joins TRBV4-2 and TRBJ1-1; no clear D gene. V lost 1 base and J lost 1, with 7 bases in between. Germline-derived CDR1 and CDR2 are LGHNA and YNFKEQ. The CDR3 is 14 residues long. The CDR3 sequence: CASSQGGQNTEAFF. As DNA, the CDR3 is TGTGCCAGCAGCCAAGGAGGGCAGAACACTGAAGCTTTCTTT.

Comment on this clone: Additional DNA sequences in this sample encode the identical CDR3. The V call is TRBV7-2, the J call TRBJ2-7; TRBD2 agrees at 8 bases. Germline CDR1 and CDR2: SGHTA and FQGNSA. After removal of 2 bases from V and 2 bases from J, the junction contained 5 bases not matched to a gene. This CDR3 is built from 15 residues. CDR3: CASSLTSGSTYEQYF. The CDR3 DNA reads TGTGCCAGCAGCTTAACTAGCGGATCTACCTACGAGCAGTACTTC.